This T cell receptor beta chain was observed in a study of tissue T cells after allogeneic stem cell transplantation. The study's findings and limits: The study did not identify alloreactive or antigen-specific tissue TCRs, and some clones might be persisting host cells. Motif-based clustering found tissue-specific repertoire signatures shared across patients, though few clones were shared.

Sequencing of TCRbeta CDR3 at survey depth gave sequences and template counts. Sequencing used immunoSEQ multiplex PCR; TCRdb keeps in-frame clones, though not all of them. This table holds approximately 6,700 clones, roughly half found once. As concerns this clone: Its antigen remains unknown. Gene labels here are mouse ones. Read coverage stops 1 residue before the CDR3 terminus; the germline J gene supplies the remainder.

Time point specified: mouse harvest day 7 after allogeneic transplant. Tail vein injection delivered 10^7 T-cell-depleted bone marrow cells and 10^6 splenic CD5+ T cells. Tissues came from B6→BALB/c major-mismatch GVHD mice at day 7 or 14. Per the germline V gene, CDR1 is SNHLY and CDR2 is FYNGKV (reference sequence). J was trimmed by 4 bases and V by 3 bases; bases with no gene match: 2. The CDR3 spans 13 residues. The TCR originated in a female BALB/c mouse given C57BL/6 T cells with graft-versus-host disease after an allogeneic hematopoietic cell transplant. V is TRBV3 and J is TRBJ2-7; TRBD1 agrees at 8 bases. The sequenced sample was gut tissue. This CDR3 is CASSLGDRYEQYF. Incomplete CDR3 DNA: TGTGCCAGCAGCTTGGGGGACAGGTATGAACAGTAC.